Listed below are T cell receptor beta chains from one sample, sequenced in a study of T cell changes during pregnancy in multiple sclerosis. Produced via immunoSEQ multiplex PCR; TCRdb's table is partial and in-frame only. The sample yields some 83,000 clones, 91% seen once. Sequencing was performed on PBMCs, taken in the first trimester of pregnancy. These receptors were taken from a female donor in good health, serving as a control in a pregnancy study. Some clones in this sample may be carry-over from other donors' samples. Each CDR3 is given with its conserved first and last residue. D genes are given only for firm matches. The size of a clone is reported for some rows only, either as once, few or many, or as a class for expanded clones.

abundance	d_gene	v_gene	j_gene	CDR3nt	CDR3aa
.	.	TRBV23-1	TRBJ2-2	TGCGCCAGCAGTCAACCCGCAGGTTGGAACACCGGGGAGCTGTTTTTT	CASSQPAGWNTGELFF
once	TRBD2	TRBV27	TRBJ2-5	TGTGCCAGCAGTTTCCGGGGGGGGCGGGAGACCCAGTACTTC	CASSFRGGRETQYF
.	.	TRBV19	TRBJ2-7	TGTGCCAGTAGTATAGGACAGCCTTTCCCGGATGAGCAGTACTTC	CASSIGQPFPDEQYF
.	.	TRBV4-1	TRBJ1-2	TGCGCCAGCAGCCAAGATAATGCCGGGGGGATATATGGCTACACCTTC	CASSQDNAGGIYGYTF
.	.	TRBV2	TRBJ2-1	TGTGCCAGCAACCCGGCGGGGCAGAATGAGCAGTTCTTC	CASNPAGQNEQFF
.	.	TRBV29-1	TRBJ1-2	TGCAGCGTTGGTCGGGGGGCGGGGGAGGATGGCTACACCTTC	CSVGRGAGEDGYTF
.	TRBD1	TRBV5-1	TRBJ2-3	TGCGCCAGCAGCTTGGGACAGGGACCAGATACGCAGTATTTT	CASSLGQGPDTQYF
once	.	TRBV18	TRBJ1-4	TGTGCCAGCTCACCCTCTCGACAGGAGGAAAAACTGTTTTTT	CASSPSRQEEKLFF
once	TRBD2	TRBV7-9	TRBJ2-1	TGTGCCAGCAGCTTAACGTCCTCTAGCGGGGCGTACAATGAGCAGTTCTTC	CASSLTSSSGAYNEQFF
few	.	TRBV11-2	TRBJ2-7	TGTGCCAGCAGCTTCCATAGACAGGTACCTTCCGACGAGCAGTACTTC	CASSFHRQVPSDEQYF
.	.	TRBV28	TRBJ1-2	TGTGCCAGTGCACAGGGTTACAACTATGGCTACACCTTC	CASAQGYNYGYTF
once	TRBD1	TRBV4-1	TRBJ1-5	TGCGCCAGCAGCCAAACAGGGGATCAGCCCCAGCATTTT	CASSQTGDQPQHF
.	TRBD2	TRBV6-4	TRBJ2-3	TGTGCCAGCAGTTCTAGCGGGGGGCCCGCAGATACGCAGTATTTT	CASSSSGGPADTQYF
once	TRBD1	TRBV28	TRBJ2-7	TGTGCCAGCAGTTTCTCTGGGACAGTAATCTACGAGCAGTACTTC	CASSFSGTVIYEQYF
.	TRBD1	TRBV10-3	TRBJ1-2	TGTGCCATCAGGCAGGGACAGGTGATGCAAGCTAACTATGGCTACACCTTC	CAIRQGQVMQANYGYTF
.	TRBD2	TRBV18	TRBJ2-1	TGTGCCAGCTCACCACCGGGAGGGCCCTACAATGAGCAGTTCTTC	CASSPPGGPYNEQFF
.	.	TRBV28	TRBJ1-2	TGTGCCAGCAGCCCCGGGACACACTATGGCTACACCTTC	CASSPGTHYGYTF
.	.	TRBV7-2	TRBJ1-3	TGTGCCAGCAGCTATGACATCCTCGCTGGAAACACCATATATTTT	CASSYDILAGNTIYF
.	.	TRBV7-2	TRBJ2-7	TGTGCCAGCAGCATAAGTGTCCAGTCCTACGAGCAGTACTTC	CASSISVQSYEQYF
few	TRBD1	TRBV19	TRBJ1-2	TGTGCCAGTATCACCGACAGGGTTGGCTACACCTTC	CASITDRVGYTF
few	.	TRBV30	TRBJ2-7	TGTGCCTGGAGTCTCCCGGGACTCAACTCCTACGAGCAGTACTTC	CAWSLPGLNSYEQYF
.	TRBD2	TRBV28	TRBJ2-1	TGTGCCAGCAGTGGCGGGGGGGAGCACAATGAGCAGTTCTTC	CASSGGGEHNEQFF
.	TRBD1	TRBV28	TRBJ2-7	TGTGCCAGCACTCCTAGGGGGGGACAGGGGGCTGACGAGCAGTACTTC	CASTPRGGQGADEQYF
.	TRBD1	TRBV27	TRBJ1-4	TGTGCCAGCAGTCGGGACAGGGGTCGGACTAATGAAAAACTGTTTTTT	CASSRDRGRTNEKLFF
once	TRBD2	TRBV13	TRBJ2-1	TGTGCCAGCAGCTTAGTACGAAGCGGGAGGGCCAATGAGCAGTTCTTC	CASSLVRSGRANEQFF
.	TRBD1	TRBV6-5	TRBJ1-2	TGTGCCAGCAGTTACTCCGGGACAGTCAACTATGGCTACACCTTC	CASSYSGTVNYGYTF
.	.	TRBV15	TRBJ2-7	TGTGCCACCCCCTTTCGGGGGGCTTTATACGAGCAGTACTTC	CATPFRGALYEQYF
.	.	TRBV28	TRBJ1-2	TGTGCCAGCAGATCTAGGGGATACGGCTATGGCTACACCTTC	CASRSRGYGYGYTF
.	TRBD2	TRBV6-5	TRBJ2-3	TGTGCCAGCAGCTTGGTCGGGGGGGCAGATACGCAGTATTTT	CASSLVGGADTQYF